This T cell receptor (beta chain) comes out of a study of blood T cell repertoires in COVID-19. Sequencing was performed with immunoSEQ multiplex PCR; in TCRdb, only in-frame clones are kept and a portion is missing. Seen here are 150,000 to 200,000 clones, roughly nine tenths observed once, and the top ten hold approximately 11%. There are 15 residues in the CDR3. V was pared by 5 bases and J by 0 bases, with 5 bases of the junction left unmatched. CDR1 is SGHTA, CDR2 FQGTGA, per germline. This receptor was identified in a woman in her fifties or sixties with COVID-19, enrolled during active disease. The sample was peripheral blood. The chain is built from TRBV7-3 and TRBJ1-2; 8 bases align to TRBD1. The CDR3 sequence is CASSPGQGPNYGYTF. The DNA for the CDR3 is TGTGCCAGCAGCCCCGGACAGGGCCCTAACTATGGCTACACCTTC.